The clone carrying this TCR beta chain was counted between two and nine times. The data derive from a study of response to subunit inactivated influenza vaccine. MiXCR, applied by TCRdb to the RT-PCR reads, yields one record per CDR3 protein. The repertoire consists of hundreds of thousands of distinct CDR3 sequences, with less than 30% occurring once and the leading ten covering about 1.9%. CDR1 and CDR2 from the germline V gene are LGHDT and YNNKEL (reference sequence). The CDR3 loop spans 13 amino acids. V was shortened by 2 bases and J by 3 bases, with 8 bases between the two germline ends. Here the sequenced sample was CD4+ T cells sorted from PBMCs, taken more than 4 days after vaccination. This chain uses TRBV3-1 with TRBJ2-7; D perhaps matches TRBD2 (6 bases). The sequence was collected from a man aged 45-65 years who received an inactivated influenza vaccine. The CDR3 spells CASSQSGGYEQYF. In DNA form, the CDR3 reads TGTGCCAGCAGCCAATCCGGGGGCTACGAGCAGTACTTC.